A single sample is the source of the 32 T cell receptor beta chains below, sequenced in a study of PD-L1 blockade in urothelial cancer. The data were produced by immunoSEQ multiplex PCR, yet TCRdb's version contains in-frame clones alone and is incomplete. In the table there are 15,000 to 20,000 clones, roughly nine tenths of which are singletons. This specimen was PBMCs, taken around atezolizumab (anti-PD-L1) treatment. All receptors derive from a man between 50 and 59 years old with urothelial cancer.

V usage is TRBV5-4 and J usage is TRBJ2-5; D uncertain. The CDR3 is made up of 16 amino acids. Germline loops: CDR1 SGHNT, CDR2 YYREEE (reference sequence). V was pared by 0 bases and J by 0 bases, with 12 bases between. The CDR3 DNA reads TGTGCCAGCAGCTTGGCAGGCCAAACCTACCAAGAGACCCAGTACTTC. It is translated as CASSLAGQTYQETQYF.

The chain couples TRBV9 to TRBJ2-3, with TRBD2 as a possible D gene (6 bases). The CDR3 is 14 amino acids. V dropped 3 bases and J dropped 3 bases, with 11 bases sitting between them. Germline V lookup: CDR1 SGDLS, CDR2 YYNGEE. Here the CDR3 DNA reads TGTGCCAGCAGCGGGATGGGGGGAACAGATACGCAGTATTTT. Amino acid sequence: CASSGMGGTDTQYF.

CDR3 loop: CASRERTVNTGELFF. CDR3 nucleotides: TGCGCCAGCAGAGAAAGGACAGTGAACACCGGGGAGCTGTTTTTT. The chain recombines TRBV10-2 with TRBJ2-2; TRBD1 is a possible D gene (6 bases). V was pared by 6 bases and J by 1 base, with 12 bases between. Germline CDR1 WSHSY, CDR2 SAAADI. The CDR3 covers 15 residues.

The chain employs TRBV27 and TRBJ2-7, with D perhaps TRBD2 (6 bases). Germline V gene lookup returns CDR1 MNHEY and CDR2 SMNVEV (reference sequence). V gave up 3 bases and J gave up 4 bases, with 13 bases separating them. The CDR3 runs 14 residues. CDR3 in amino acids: CASSFGRTIYEQYF. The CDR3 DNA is TGTGCCAGCAGTTTTGGCAGGACTATTTACGAGCAGTACTTC.

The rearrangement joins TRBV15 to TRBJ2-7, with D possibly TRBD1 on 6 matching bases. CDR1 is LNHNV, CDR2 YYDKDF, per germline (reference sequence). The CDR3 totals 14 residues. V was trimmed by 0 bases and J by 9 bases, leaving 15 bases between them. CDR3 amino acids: CATSRDLETGGQYF. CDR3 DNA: TGTGCCACCAGCAGAGATCTTGAGACAGGCGGGCAGTACTTC.

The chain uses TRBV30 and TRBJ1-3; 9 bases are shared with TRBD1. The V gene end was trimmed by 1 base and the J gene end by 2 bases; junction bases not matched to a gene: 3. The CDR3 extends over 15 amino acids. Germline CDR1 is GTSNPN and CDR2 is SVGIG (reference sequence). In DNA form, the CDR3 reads TGTGCCTGGAGTGCGGACAGGGGCGCTGGAAACACCATATATTTT. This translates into CAWSADRGAGNTIYF. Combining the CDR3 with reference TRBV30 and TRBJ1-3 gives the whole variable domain SQTIHQWPATLVQPVGSPLSLECTVEGTSNPNLYWYRQAAGRGLQLLFYSVGIGQISSEVPQNLSASRPQDRQFILSSKKLLLSDSGFYLCAWSADRGAGNTIYFGEGSWLTVV.

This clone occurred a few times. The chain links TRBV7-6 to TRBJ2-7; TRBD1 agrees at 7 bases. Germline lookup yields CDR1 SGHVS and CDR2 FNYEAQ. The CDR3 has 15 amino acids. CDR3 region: CASSPGQLILYEQYF. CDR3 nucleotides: TGTGCGAGTTCTCCGGGACAGTTGATTCTCTACGAGCAGTACTTC.

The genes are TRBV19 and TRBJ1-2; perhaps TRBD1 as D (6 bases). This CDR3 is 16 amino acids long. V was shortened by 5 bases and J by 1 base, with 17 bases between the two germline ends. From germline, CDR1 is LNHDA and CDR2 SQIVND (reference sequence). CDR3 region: CASSLPGTKSNYGYTF. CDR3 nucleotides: TGTGCCAGTAGTCTTCCCGGGACAAAGAGTAACTATGGCTACACCTTC.

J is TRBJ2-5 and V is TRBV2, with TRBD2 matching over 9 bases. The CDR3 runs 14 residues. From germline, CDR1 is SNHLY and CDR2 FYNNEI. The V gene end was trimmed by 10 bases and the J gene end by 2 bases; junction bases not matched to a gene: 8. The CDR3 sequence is CATGAGGLQETQYF. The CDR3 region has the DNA TGTGCCACAGGAGCGGGGGGCCTTCAAGAGACCCAGTACTTC.

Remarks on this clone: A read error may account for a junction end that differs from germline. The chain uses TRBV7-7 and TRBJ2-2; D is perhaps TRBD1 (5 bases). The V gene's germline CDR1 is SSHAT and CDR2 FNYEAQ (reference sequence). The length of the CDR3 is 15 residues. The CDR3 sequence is CASSFSRGGTGELFF. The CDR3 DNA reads TGTGCTAGCAGCTTCTCTAGGGGCGGCACCGGGGAGCTGTTTTTT.

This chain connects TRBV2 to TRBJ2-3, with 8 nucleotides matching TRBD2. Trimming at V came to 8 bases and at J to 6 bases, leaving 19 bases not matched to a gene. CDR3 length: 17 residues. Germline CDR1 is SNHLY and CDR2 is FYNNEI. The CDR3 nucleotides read TGTGCCAGCCCCCCGGTGTGGGGGCAGCGGGAGCTGGATACGCAGTATTTT. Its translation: CASPPVWGQRELDTQYF.

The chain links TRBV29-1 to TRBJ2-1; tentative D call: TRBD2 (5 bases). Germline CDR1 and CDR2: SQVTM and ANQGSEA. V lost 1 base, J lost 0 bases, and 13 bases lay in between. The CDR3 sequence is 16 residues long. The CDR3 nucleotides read TGCAGCGTTGAAGGTCGATCGGGGAGCTCCTACAATGAGCAGTTCTTC. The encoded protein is CSVEGRSGSSYNEQFF.

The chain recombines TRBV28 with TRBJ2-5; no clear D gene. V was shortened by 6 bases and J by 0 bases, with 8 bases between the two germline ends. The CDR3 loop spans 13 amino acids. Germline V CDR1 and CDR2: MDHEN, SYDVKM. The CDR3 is CASRPVNQETQYF. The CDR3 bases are TGTGCCAGCAGGCCAGTGAACCAAGAGACCCAGTACTTC.

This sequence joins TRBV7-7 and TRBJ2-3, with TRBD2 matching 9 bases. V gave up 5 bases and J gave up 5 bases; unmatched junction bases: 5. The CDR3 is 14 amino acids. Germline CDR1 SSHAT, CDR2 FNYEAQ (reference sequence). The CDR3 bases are TGTGCCAGCAGCGCGGGACTAGCTGGAGATACGCAGTATTTT. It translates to CASSAGLAGDTQYF. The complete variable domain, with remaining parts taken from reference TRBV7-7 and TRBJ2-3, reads GAGVSQSPRYKVTKRGQDVTLRCDPISSHATLYWYQQALGQGPEFLTYFNYEAQPDKSGLPSDRFSAERPEGSISTLTIQRTEQRDSAMYRCASSAGLAGDTQYFGPGTRLTVL.

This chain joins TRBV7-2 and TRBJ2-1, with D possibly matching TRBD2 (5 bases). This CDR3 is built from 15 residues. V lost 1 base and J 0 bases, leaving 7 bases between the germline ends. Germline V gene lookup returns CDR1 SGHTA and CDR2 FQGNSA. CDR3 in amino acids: CASSLVGNSYNEQFF. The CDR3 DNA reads TGTGCCAGCAGCTTAGTCGGGAACTCCTACAATGAGCAGTTCTTC.

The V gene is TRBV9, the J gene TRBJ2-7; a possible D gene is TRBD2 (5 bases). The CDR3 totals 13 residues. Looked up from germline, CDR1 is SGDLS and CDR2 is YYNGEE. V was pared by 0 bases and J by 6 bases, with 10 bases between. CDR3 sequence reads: CASSVVGGAEQYF. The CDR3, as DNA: TGTGCCAGCAGCGTAGTTGGAGGAGCCGAGCAGTACTTC.

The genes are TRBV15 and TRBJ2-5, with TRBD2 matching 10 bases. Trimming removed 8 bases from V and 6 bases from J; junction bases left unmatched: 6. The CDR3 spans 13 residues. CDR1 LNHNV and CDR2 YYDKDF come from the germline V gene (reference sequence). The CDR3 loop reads CATRPSGGQTQYF. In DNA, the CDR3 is TGTGCCACCCGACCTAGCGGGGGTCAGACCCAGTACTTC.

In DNA, the CDR3 is TGTGCCAGCAGCTTAGCCGGCGGGAGGCGGCCGTCGTACAATGAGCAGTTCTTC. Translation gives CASSLAGGRRPSYNEQFF. The V and J genes are TRBV11-2 and TRBJ2-1, with 8 bases aligning to TRBD2. Germline-derived CDR1 and CDR2 are SGHAT and FQNNGV. The CDR3 consists of 18 residues. The V and J ends lost 1 base and 4 bases, in that order; junction bases with no gene match: 12.

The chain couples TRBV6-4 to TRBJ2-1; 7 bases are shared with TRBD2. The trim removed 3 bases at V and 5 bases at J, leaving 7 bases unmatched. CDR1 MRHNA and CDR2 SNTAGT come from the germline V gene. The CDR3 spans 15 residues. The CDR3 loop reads CASSETSEPNNEQFF. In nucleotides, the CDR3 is TGTGCCAGCAGTGAAACTAGCGAACCCAACAATGAGCAGTTCTTC.

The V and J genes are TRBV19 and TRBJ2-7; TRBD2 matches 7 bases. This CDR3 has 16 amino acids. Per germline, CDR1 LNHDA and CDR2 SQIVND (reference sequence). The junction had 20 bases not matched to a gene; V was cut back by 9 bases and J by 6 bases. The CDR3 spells CARESGWRELTGEQYF. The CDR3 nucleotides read TGTGCCAGAGAGTCAGGGTGGCGGGAGTTAACGGGCGAGCAGTACTTC.

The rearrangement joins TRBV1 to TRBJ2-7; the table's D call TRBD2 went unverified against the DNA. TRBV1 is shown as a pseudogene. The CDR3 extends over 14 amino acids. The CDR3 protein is CTSSQGTSGYEQYF. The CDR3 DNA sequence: TGCACCAGCAGCCAAGGGACTAGCGGCTACGAGCAGTACTTC.

Written as DNA, the CDR3 is TGTGCCAGCAGCGTAGACCCACCGGGACTAGCCACAGATACGCAGTATTTT. As protein: CASSVDPPGLATDTQYF. The J gene is TRBJ2-3, the V gene TRBV9, with 9 bases that match TRBD2. The J segment lost 2 bases and the V segment lost 0 bases, leaving 7 bases of the junction unmatched. The CDR3 consists of 17 residues. The V gene's germline CDR1 is SGDLS and CDR2 YYNGEE.

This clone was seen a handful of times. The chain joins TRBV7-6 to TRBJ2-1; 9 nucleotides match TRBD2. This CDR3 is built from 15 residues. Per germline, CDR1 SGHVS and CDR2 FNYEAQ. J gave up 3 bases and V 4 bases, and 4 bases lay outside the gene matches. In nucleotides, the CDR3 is TGTGCCAGCAGCTCCAGCGGGAGGCACTACAATGAGCAGTTCTTC. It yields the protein CASSSSGRHYNEQFF.

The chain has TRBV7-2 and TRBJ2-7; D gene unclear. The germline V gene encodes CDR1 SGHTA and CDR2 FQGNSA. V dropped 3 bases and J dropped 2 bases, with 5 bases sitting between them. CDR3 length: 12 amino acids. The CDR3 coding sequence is TGTGCCAGCAGCTTCACTGCCTACGAGCAGTACTTC. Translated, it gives CASSFTAYEQYF.

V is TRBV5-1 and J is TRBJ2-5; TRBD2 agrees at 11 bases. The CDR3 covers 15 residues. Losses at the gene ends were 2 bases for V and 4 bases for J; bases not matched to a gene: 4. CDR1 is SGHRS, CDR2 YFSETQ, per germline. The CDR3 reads CASSLGTSGPETQYF. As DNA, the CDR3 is TGCGCCAGCAGCTTAGGGACTAGCGGCCCAGAGACCCAGTACTTC. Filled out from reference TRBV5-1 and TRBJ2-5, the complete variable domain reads KAGVTQTPRYLIKTRGQQVTLSCSPISGHRSVSWYQQTPGQGLQFLFEYFSETQRNKGNFPGRFSGRQFSNSRSEMNVSTLELGDSALYLCASSLGTSGPETQYFGPGTRLLVL.

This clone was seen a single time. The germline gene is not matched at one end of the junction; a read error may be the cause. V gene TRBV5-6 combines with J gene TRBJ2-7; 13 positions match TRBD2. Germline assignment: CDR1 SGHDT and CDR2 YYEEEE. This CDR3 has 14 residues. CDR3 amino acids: CASSPGTSGAARHF. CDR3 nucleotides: TGTGCCAGCAGCCCCGGGACTAGCGGGGCCGCGCGGCACTTC.

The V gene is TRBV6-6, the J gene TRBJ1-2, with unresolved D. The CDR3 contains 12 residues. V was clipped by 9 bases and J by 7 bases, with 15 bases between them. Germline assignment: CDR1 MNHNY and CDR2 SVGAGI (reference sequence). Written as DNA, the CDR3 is TGTGCCAGTTCAACTTCGGAGGGTGGCTACACCTTC. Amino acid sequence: CASSTSEGGYTF.

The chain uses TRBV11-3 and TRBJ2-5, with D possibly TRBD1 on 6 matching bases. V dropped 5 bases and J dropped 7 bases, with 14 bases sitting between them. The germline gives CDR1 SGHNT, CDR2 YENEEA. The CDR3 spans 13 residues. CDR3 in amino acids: CASSANRVGTQYF. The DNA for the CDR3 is TGTGCCAGCAGCGCTAACAGGGTAGGGACCCAGTACTTC.

CDR3 protein: CASSAPLDLPGTGVNEQFF. DNA for the CDR3: TGTGCCAGCAGCGCCCCCTTAGACCTTCCCGGGACAGGGGTAAATGAGCAGTTCTTC. The chain links TRBV9 to TRBJ2-1, with 10 bases matching TRBD1. Germline values: CDR1 SGDLS, CDR2 YYNGEE. J was trimmed by 7 bases and V by 3 bases; bases with no gene match: 19. The CDR3 sequence is 19 residues long. The full variable domain, with the rest looked up from reference TRBV9 and TRBJ2-1, is DSGVTQTPKHLITATGQRVTLRCSPRSGDLSVYWYQQSLDQGLQFLIQYYNGEERAKGNILERFSAQQFPDLHSELNLSSLELGDSALYFCASSAPLDLPGTGVNEQFFGPGTRLTVL.

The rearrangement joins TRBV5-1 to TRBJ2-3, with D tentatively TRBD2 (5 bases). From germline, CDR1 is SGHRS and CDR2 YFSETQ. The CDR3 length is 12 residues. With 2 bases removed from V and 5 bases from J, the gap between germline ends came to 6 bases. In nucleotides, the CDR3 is TGCGCCAGCAGCTTACGGGAAGATACGCAGTATTTT. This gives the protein CASSLREDTQYF.

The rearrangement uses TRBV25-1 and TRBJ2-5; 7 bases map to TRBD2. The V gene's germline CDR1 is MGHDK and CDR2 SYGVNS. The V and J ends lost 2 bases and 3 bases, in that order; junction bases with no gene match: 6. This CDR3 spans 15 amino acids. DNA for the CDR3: TGTGCCAGCAGTGAACCGGGGAGGGCTAAAGAGACCCAGTACTTC. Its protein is CASSEPGRAKETQYF.

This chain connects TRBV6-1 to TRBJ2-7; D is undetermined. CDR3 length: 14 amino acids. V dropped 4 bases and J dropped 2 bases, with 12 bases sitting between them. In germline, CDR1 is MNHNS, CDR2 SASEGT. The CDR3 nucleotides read TGTGCCAGCAGTGTAGCCCAAATCCCCTACGAGCAGTACTTC. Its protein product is CASSVAQIPYEQYF.